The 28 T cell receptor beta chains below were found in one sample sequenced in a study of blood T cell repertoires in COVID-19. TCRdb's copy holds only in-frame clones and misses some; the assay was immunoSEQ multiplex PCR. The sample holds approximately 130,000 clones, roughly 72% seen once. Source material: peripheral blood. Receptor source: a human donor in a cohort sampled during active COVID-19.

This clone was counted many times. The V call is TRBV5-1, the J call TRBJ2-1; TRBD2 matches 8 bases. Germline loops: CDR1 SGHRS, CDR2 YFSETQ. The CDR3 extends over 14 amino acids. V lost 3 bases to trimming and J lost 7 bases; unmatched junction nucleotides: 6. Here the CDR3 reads CASSWTSPENEQFF. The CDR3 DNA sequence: TGCGCCAGCAGCTGGACTAGCCCAGAGAATGAGCAGTTCTTC.

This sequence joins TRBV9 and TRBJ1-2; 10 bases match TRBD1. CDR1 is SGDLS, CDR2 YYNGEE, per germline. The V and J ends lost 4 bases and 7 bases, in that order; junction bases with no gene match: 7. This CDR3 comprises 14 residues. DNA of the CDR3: TGTGCCAGCAGCCTCGGGACAGGGGCTGCTGGCTACACCTTC. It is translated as CASSLGTGAAGYTF. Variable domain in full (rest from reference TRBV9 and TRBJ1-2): DSGVTQTPKHLITATGQRVTLRCSPRSGDLSVYWYQQSLDQGLQFLIQYYNGEERAKGNILERFSAQQFPDLHSELNLSSLELGDSALYFCASSLGTGAAGYTFGSGTRLTVV.

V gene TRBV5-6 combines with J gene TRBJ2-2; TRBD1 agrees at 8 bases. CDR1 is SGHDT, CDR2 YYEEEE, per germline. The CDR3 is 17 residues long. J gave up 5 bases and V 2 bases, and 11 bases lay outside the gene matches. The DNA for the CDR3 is TGTGCCAGCAGCTTAACCACCGGGACAGGCAAGACCGGGGAGCTGTTTTTT. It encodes CASSLTTGTGKTGELFF.

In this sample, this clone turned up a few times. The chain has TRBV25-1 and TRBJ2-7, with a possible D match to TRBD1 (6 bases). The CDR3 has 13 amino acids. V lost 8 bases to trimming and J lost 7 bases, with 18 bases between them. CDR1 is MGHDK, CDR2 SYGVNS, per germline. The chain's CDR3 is CASGRQGSNEQYF. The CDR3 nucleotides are TGTGCCAGCGGGCGGCAGGGGTCAAATGAGCAGTACTTC.

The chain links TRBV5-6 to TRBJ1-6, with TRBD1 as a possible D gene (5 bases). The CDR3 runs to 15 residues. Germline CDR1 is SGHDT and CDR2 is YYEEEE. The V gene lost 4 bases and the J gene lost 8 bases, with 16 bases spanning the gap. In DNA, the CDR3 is TGTGCCAGCAGCCGACTCCAGGGCTGGGATTCACCCCTCCACTTT. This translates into CASSRLQGWDSPLHF.

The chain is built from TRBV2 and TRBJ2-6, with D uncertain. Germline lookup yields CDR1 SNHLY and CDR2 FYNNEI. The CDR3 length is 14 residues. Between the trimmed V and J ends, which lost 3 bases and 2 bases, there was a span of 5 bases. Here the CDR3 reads CASSDLPGANVLTF. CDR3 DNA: TGTGCCAGCAGTGACCTACCTGGGGCCAACGTCCTGACTTTC.

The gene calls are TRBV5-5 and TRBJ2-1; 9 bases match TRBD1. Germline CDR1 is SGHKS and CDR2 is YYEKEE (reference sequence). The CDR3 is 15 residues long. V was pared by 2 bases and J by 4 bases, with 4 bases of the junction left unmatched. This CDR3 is CASSFTGTGYNEQFF. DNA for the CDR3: TGTGCCAGCAGCTTTACGGGGACAGGGTACAATGAGCAGTTCTTC.

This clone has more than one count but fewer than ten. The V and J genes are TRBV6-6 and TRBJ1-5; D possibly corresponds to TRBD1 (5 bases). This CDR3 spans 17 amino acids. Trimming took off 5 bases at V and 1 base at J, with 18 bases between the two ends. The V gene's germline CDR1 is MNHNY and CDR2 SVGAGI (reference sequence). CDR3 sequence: CASSLQSRARSNQPQHF. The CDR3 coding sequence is TGTGCCAGCAGTCTGCAGAGCAGGGCGAGGAGCAATCAGCCCCAGCATTTT.

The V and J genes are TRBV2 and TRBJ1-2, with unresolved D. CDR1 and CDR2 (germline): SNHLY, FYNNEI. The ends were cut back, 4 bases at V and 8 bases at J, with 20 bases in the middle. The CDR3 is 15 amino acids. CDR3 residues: CASSGQGLLSGGYTF. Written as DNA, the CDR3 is TGTGCCAGCAGTGGTCAAGGCCTCTTATCAGGCGGCTACACCTTC.

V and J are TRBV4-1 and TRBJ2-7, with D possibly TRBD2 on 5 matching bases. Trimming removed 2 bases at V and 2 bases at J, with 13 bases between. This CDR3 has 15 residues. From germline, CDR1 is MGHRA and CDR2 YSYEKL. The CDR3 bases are TGCGCCAGCAGCCAAACCATGGGAGCGACCTACGAGCAGTACTTC. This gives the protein CASSQTMGATYEQYF.

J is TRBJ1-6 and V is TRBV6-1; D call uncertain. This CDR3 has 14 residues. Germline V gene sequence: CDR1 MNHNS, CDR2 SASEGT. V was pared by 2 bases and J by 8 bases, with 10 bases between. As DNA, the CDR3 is TGTGCCAGCAGTGAACGGACGGGGTATTCACCCCTCCACTTT. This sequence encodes CASSERTGYSPLHF.

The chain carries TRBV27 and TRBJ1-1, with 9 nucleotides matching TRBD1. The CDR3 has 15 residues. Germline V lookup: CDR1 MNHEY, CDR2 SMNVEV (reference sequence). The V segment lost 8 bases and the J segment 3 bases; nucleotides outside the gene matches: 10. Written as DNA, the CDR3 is TGTGCCAGCGGGACAGGGAATGGCTCAGACACTGAAGCTTTCTTT. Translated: CASGTGNGSDTEAFF.

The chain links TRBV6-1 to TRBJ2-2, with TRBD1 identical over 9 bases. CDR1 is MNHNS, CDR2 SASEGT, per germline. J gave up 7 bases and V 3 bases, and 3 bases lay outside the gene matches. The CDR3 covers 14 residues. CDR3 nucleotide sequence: TGTGCCAGCAGTGACGCGGGACAGGGCGGGGAGCTGTTTTTT. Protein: CASSDAGQGGELFF.

The CDR3 sequence: CASGRTTNTGELFF. CDR3 bases: TGTGCCAGCGGGAGAACTACCAACACCGGGGAGCTGTTTTTT. The chain employs TRBV9 and TRBJ2-2; D is possibly TRBD2 (5 bases). Germline CDR1 SGDLS, CDR2 YYNGEE. V shed 7 bases and J shed 2 bases, with 12 bases lying between them. There are 14 residues in the CDR3.

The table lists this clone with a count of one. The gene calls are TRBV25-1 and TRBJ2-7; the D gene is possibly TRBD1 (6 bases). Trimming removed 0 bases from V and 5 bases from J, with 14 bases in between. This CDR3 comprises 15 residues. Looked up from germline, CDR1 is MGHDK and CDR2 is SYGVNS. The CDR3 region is CASSEYNRDGNEQYF. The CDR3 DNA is TGTGCCAGCAGTGAATATAACAGGGATGGGAACGAGCAGTACTTC.

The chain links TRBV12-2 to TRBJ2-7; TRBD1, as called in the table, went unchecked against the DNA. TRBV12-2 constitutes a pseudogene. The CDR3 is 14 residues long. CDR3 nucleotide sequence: TGTGCAAGTCGCCCCCGACAGGGAGACTACGAGCAGTACTTC. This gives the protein CASRPRQGDYEQYF.

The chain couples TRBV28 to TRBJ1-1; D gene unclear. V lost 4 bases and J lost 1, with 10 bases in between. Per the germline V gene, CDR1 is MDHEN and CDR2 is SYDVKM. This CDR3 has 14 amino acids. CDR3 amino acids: CASSYLRGNTEAFF. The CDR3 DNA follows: TGTGCCAGCAGTTACCTCAGAGGGAACACTGAAGCTTTCTTT.

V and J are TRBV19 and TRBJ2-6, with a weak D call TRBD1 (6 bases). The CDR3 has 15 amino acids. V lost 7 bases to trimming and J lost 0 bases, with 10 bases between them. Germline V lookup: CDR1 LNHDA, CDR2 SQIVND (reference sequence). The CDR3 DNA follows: TGTGCCAGTAAGGGGGTCGGCTCTGGGGCCAACGTCCTGACTTTC. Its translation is CASKGVGSGANVLTF.

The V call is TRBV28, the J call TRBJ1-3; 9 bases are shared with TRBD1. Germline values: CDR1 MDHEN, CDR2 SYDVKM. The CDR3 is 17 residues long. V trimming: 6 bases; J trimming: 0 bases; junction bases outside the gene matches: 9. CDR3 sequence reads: CASSPKTGGISGNTIYF. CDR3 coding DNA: TGTGCCAGCAGCCCAAAGACAGGGGGGATCTCTGGAAACACCATATATTTT.

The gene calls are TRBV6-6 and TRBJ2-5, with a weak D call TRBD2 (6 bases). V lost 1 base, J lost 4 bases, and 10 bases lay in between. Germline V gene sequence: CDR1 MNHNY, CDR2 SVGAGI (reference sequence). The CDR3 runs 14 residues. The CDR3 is CASSYFGGGETQYF. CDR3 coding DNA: TGTGCCAGCAGTTACTTCGGGGGAGGAGAGACCCAGTACTTC.

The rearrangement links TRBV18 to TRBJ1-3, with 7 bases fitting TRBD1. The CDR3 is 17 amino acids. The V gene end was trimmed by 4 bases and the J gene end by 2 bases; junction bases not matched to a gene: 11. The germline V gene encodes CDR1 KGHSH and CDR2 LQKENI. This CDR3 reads CASSQNSPGTAGNTIYF. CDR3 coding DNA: TGTGCCAGCTCACAGAATTCACCCGGGACAGCTGGAAACACCATATATTTT.

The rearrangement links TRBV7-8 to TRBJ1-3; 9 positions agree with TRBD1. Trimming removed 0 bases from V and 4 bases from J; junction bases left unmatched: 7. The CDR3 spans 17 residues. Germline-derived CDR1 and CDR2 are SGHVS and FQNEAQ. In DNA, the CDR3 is TGTGCCAGCAGCTTAGCGCTGACAGGGGGAGACGGAAACACCATATATTTT. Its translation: CASSLALTGGDGNTIYF.

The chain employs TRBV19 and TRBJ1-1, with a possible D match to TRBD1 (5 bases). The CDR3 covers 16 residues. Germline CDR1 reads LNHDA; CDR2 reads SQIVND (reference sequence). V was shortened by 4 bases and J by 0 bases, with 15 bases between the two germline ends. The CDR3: CASSRLGGELNTEAFF. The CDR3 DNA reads TGTGCCAGTAGTAGGTTGGGAGGGGAATTGAACACTGAAGCTTTCTTT.

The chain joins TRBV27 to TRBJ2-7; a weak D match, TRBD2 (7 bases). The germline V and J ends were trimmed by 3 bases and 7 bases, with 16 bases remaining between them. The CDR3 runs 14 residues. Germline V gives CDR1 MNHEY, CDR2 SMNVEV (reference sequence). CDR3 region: CASSLGEGGREQYF. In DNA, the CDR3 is TGTGCCAGCAGTTTGGGGGAGGGGGGACGGGAGCAGTACTTC.

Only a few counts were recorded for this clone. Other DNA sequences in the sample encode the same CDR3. Written as DNA, the CDR3 is TGTGCCAGCAGCTTAGGGCGGCTTAACTATGGCTACACCTTC. Its protein product is CASSLGRLNYGYTF. This chain connects TRBV7-9 to TRBJ1-2; the D is unclear. This CDR3 is built from 14 residues. Trimming left V 1 base short and J 1 base short, with 7 bases between. Germline V lookup: CDR1 SEHNR, CDR2 FQNEAQ (reference sequence).

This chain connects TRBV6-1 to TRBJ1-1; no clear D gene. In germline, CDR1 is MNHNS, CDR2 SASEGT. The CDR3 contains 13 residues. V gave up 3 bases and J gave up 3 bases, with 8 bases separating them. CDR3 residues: CASSDTSDTEAFF. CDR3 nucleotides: TGTGCCAGCAGTGATACCTCGGACACTGAAGCTTTCTTT.

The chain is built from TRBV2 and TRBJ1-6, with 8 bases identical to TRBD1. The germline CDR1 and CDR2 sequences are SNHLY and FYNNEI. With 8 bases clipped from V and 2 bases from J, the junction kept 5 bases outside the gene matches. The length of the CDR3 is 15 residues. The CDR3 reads CASGQGATYNSPLHF. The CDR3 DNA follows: TGTGCCAGCGGGCAGGGGGCAACCTATAATTCACCCCTCCACTTT.

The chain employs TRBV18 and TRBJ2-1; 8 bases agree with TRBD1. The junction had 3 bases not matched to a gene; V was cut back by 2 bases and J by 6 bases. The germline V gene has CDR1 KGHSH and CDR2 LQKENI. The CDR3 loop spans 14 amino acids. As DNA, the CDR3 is TGTGCCAGCTCACCAAGGACAGGGCCCAATGAGCAGTTCTTC. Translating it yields CASSPRTGPNEQFF.